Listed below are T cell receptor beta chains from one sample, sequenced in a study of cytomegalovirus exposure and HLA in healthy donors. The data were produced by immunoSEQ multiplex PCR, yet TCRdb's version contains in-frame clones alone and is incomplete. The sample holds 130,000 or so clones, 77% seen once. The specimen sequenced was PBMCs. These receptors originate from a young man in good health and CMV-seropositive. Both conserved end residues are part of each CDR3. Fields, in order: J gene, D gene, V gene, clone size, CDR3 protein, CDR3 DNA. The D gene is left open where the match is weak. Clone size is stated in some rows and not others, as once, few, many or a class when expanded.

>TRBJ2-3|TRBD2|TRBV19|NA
CASSKAGGRLAGPDTQYF
TGTGCCAGTAGTAAAGCGGGGGGTCGGCTAGCCGGCCCAGATACGCAGTATTTT
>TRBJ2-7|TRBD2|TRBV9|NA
CASSVGEGSYEQYF
TGTGCCAGCAGCGTAGGGGAGGGAAGCTACGAGCAGTACTTC
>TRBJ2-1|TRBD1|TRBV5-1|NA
CASSLDRTGIYNEQFF
TGCGCCAGCAGCTTGGATCGGACAGGGATCTACAATGAGCAGTTCTTC
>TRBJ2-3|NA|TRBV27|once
CASSLEVDTQYF
TGTGCCAGCAGTTTAGAGGTCGATACGCAGTATTTT
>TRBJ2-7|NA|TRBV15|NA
CATSPRDTASYEQYF
TGTGCCACCAGCCCACGGGACACCGCCTCCTACGAGCAGTACTTC
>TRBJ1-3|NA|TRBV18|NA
CASSPYQQEGLSGNTIYF
TGTGCCAGCTCACCTTACCAGCAGGAGGGCCTCTCAGGAAACACCATATATTTT
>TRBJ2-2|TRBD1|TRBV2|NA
CASSPRGWTGNTGELFF
TGTGCCAGCAGTCCAAGAGGGTGGACAGGGAACACCGGGGAGCTGTTTTTT
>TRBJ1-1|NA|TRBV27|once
CASSLRGMGTEAFF
TGTGCCAGCAGTTTAAGGGGGATGGGCACTGAAGCTTTCTTT
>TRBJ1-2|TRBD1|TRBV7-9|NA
CASSLAQGDYGYTF
TGTGCCAGCAGCTTAGCCCAGGGGGACTATGGCTACACCTTC
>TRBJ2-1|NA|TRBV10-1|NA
CASSVGRGHEQFF
TGCGCCAGCAGTGTGGGCAGGGGACATGAGCAGTTCTTC
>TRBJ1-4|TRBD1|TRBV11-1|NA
CASSGSTGWNEKLFF
TGTGCCAGCAGCGGATCGACAGGGTGGAATGAAAAACTGTTTTTT
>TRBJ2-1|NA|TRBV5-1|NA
CASSPRTGTTSYNEQFF
TGCGCCAGCAGCCCCAGGACCGGGACAACCTCCTACAATGAGCAGTTCTTC
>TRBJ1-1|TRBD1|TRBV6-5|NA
CASRDRGDTTEAFF
TGTGCCAGCAGGGACAGGGGCGATACCACTGAAGCTTTCTTT
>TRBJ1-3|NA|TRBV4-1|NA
CASSQDAPGRPGNTIYF
TGCGCCAGCAGCCAAGATGCCCCAGGGAGGCCTGGAAACACCATATATTTT
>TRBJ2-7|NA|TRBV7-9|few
CASSLVRAGASYEQYF
TGTGCCAGCAGCTTAGTCAGGGCAGGGGCTTCCTACGAGCAGTACTTC
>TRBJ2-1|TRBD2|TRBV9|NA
CASSPRGSGGSYNEQFF
TGTGCCAGCAGCCCCCGGGGATCGGGAGGCTCCTACAATGAGCAGTTCTTC
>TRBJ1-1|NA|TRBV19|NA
CASSIGWGQNTEAFF
TGTGCCAGTAGTATAGGTTGGGGACAGAACACTGAAGCTTTCTTT
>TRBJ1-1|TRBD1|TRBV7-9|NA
CASSFGQGDTEAFF
TGTGCCAGCAGCTTTGGACAGGGAGACACTGAAGCTTTCTTT
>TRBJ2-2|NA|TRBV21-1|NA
CASSTHGAGELFF
TGTGCCAGCAGCACGCACGGGGCCGGGGAGCTGTTTTTT
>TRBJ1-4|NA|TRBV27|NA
CASSLTRQGTNEKLFF
TGTGCCAGCAGTTTGACCCGGCAGGGCACTAATGAAAAACTGTTTTTT
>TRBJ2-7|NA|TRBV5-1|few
CASSLARLDEQYF
TGCGCCAGCAGCTTGGCCAGGCTTGACGAGCAGTACTTC
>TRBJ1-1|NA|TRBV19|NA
CASSSTGFTEAFF
TGTGCCAGTAGTTCCACAGGGTTTACTGAAGCTTTCTTT
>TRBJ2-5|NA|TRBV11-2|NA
CASSPTGYQETQYF
TGTGCCAGCAGCCCCACAGGGTACCAAGAGACCCAGTACTTC
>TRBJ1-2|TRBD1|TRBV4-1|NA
CASSQVRDRGRGLDGYTF
TGCGCCAGCAGCCAAGTCCGGGACAGGGGGCGAGGGCTGGATGGCTACACCTTC